The clone carrying this T cell receptor (beta chain) was observed a few times. Its antigen is unknown. This CDR3 is built from 15 residues. Germline lookup yields CDR1 SGDLS and CDR2 YYNGEE. With V trimmed by 0 bases and J by 7 bases, 8 bases remained unmatched. This sample was included in a study of STAT3 mutations in large granular lymphocyte leukemia. Study outcomes and limitations: In T-cell large granular lymphocyte leukemia, about half of patients showed multiple immunodominant subclonotypes.

TCRdb's copy holds only in-frame clones and misses some; the assay was immunoSEQ multiplex PCR. The sample carries around 1,500 clones, 55% to 70% recorded once. Specimen: peripheral blood mononuclear cells. This rearrangement joins TRBV9 to TRBJ1-2, with TRBD1 matching 8 bases. The receptor was isolated from a woman in her 70s with T-cell large granular lymphocyte leukemia. Some clones in this sample may be carry-over from other donors' samples. This CDR3 reads CASSVARQGWSGYTF. In nucleotides, the CDR3 is TGTGCCAGCAGCGTAGCGCGACAGGGGTGGTCTGGCTACACCTTC.